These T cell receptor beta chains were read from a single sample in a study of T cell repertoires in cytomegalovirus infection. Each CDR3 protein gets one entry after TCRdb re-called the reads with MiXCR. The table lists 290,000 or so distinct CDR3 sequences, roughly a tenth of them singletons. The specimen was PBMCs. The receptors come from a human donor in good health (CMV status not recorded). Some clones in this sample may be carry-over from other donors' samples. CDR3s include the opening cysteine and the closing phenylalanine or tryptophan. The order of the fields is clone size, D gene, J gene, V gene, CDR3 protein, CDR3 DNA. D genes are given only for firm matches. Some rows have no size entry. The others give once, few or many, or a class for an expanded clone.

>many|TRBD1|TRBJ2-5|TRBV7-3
CASSLQGAETQYF
TGTGCCAGCAGCTTACAGGGGGCGGAGACCCAGTACTTC
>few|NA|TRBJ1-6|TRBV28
CASSTRDSGLGSPLHF
TGTGCCAGCAGTACACGGGACTCCGGGCTCGGTTCACCCCTCCACTTT
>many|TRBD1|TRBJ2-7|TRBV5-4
CASSSPGQGADEQYF
TGTGCCAGCAGCTCGCCGGGACAGGGGGCCGACGAGCAGTACTTC
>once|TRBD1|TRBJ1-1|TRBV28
CASRDTRGLGTEAFF
TGTGCCAGCAGAGATACCAGGGGGCTGGGCACTGAAGCTTTCTTT
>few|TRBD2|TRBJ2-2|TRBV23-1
CASSHGLAGVSNTGELFF
TGCGCCAGCAGTCACGGACTAGCGGGGGTCTCGAACACCGGGGAGCTGTTTTTT
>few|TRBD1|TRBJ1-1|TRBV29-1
CSVGKGAAGTEAFF
TGCAGCGTTGGCAAGGGGGCCGCTGGTACTGAAGCTTTCTTT
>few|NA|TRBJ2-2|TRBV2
CASSGFQSRGELFF
TGTGCCAGCAGTGGGTTTCAGTCCCGTGGGGAGCTGTTTTTT
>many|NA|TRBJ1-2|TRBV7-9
CASGMDWNYGYTF
TGTGCCAGCGGCATGGACTGGAACTATGGCTACACCTTC
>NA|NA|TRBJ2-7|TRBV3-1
CASSHNRLYEQYF
TGTGCCAGCAGCCATAACAGACTCTACGAGCAGTACTTC
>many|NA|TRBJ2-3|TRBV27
CASQGGPPDTQYF
TGTGCCAGCCAAGGGGGGCCCCCAGATACGCAGTATTTT
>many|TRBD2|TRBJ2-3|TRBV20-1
CSAGATSATDTQYF
TGCAGTGCTGGGGCGACTAGCGCCACAGATACGCAGTATTTT
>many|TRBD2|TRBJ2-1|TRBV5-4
CASSLGPGGDNNEQFF
TGTGCCAGCAGCTTGGGGCCGGGGGGGGACAACAATGAGCAGTTCTTC
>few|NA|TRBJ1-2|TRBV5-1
CASSLVGSGINYGYTF
TGCGCCAGCAGCCTTGTGGGATCAGGAATAAACTATGGCTACACCTTC
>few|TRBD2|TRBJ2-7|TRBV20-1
CSAREKAGGYYEQYF
TGCAGTGCTAGAGAGAAAGCGGGGGGCTACTACGAGCAGTACTTC
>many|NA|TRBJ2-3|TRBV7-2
CASSRGAVLTDTQYF
TGTGCCAGCAGCCGGGGGGCGGTCCTCACAGATACGCAGTATTTT
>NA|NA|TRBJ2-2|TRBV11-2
CASSSATKNTGELFF
TGTGCCAGCAGCTCCGCGACGAAGAACACCGGGGAGCTGTTTTTT
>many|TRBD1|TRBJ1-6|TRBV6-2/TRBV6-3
CASSKDRGRDSPLHF
TGTGCCAGCAGTAAGGACAGGGGGCGCGACTCACCCCTCCACTTT
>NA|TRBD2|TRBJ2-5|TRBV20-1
CSARDRAGLNQETQYF
TGCAGTGCTAGAGACCGAGCGGGACTAAATCAGGAGACCCAGTACTTC
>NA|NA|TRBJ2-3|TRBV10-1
CASSESGGAGTDTQYF
TGCGCCAGCAGTGAGTCGGGGGGGGCCGGCACAGATACGCAGTATTTT
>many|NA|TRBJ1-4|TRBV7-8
CASSLAVGLNEKLFF
TGTGCCAGCAGCTTAGCGGTGGGTCTAAATGAAAAACTGTTTTTT
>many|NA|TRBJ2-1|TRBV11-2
CASSLAVSNEQFF
TGTGCCAGCAGCTTAGCAGTGAGCAATGAGCAGTTCTTC
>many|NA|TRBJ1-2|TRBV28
CASSQGQNYGYTF
TGTGCCAGCAGTCAGGGGCAGAACTATGGCTACACCTTC
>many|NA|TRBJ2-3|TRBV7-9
CASSRSENTQYF
TGTGCCAGCAGCCGTTCTGAGAATACGCAGTATTTT
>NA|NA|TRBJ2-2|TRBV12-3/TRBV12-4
CASRGDTGELFF
TGTGCCAGCAGGGGAGACACCGGGGAGCTGTTTTTT
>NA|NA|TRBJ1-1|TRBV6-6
CASSSQGGMNTEAFF
TGTGCCAGCAGTTCCCAGGGTGGGATGAACACTGAAGCTTTCTTT
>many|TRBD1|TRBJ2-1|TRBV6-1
CASSAGQGFNNEQFF
TGTGCCAGCAGTGCCGGACAGGGATTCAACAATGAGCAGTTCTTC
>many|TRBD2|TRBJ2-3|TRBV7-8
CASSLLAGQSTDTQYF
TGTGCCAGCAGCTTGCTAGCGGGGCAGAGCACAGATACGCAGTATTTT
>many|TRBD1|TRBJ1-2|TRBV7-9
CASSPKRPQGDYGYTF
TGTGCCAGCAGCCCCAAAAGGCCACAGGGGGACTATGGCTACACCTTC
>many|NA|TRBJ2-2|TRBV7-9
CASSSDRNTGELFF
TGTGCCAGCAGCTCGGACAGGAACACCGGGGAGCTGTTTTTT
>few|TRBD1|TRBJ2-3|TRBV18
CASSRTGFYF
TGTGCCAGCTCCCGGACAGGGTTCTATTTT
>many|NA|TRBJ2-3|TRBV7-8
CASSLAQNRATDTQYF
TGTGCCAGCAGCTTAGCGCAGAACAGGGCCACAGATACGCAGTATTTT
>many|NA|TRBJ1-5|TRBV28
CASSLGGQPVGPQHF
TGTGCCAGCAGTTTAGGTGGACAGCCGGTCGGGCCCCAGCATTTT
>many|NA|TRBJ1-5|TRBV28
CAVSETGNPNQPQHF
TGTGCCGTCTCTGAAACAGGGAACCCGAATCAGCCCCAGCATTTT
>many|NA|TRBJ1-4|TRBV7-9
CASSSDLSTNEKLFF
TGTGCCAGCAGCTCGGACCTGTCAACTAATGAAAAACTGTTTTTT
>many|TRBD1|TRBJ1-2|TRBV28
CASSPDRVNGYTF
TGTGCCAGCAGCCCGGACAGGGTGAATGGCTACACCTTC
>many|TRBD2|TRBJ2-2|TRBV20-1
CSASIPSGSTGELFF
TGCAGTGCTAGCATTCCTAGCGGAAGCACCGGGGAGCTGTTTTTT
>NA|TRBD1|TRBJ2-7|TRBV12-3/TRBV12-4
CASTRSRQGQYF
TGTGCCAGCACGCGCTCCCGACAGGGGCAGTACTTC
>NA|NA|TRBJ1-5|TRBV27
CASSLSLPGRNSNQPQHF
TGTGCCAGCAGTTTATCGCTACCGGGACGGAATAGCAATCAGCCCCAGCATTTT
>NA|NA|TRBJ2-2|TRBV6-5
CASSYIGGLGTGELFF
TGTGCCAGCAGTTACATCGGGGGGCTGGGCACCGGGGAGCTGTTTTTT
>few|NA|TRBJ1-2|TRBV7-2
CASSSYKGAGYGYTF
TGTGCCAGCAGCTCCTACAAGGGCGCGGGATATGGCTACACCTTC
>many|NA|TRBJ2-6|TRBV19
CASTPGISGANVLTF
TGTGCCAGTACCCCGGGGATCTCTGGGGCCAACGTCCTGACTTTC
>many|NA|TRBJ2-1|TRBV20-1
CSARDMGGPSYNEQFF
TGCAGTGCTAGAGATATGGGGGGCCCATCCTACAATGAGCAGTTCTTC
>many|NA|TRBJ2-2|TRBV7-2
CASSPTPTGELFF
TGTGCCAGCAGCCCGACACCTACCGGGGAGCTGTTTTTT
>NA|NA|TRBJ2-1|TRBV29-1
CSVAAEYNEQFF
TGCAGCGTTGCAGCAGAATACAATGAGCAGTTCTTC
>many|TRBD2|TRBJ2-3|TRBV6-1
CASSFITGGWGPDTQYF
TGTGCCAGCAGCTTCATTACGGGGGGTTGGGGTCCAGATACGCAGTATTTT
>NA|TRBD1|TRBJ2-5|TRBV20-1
CSALGDRGQETQYF
TGCAGTGCACTAGGGGACAGGGGACAAGAGACCCAGTACTTC
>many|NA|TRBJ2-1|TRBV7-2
CASSLGQPGNEQFF
TGTGCCAGCAGCTTGGGACAACCCGGAAATGAGCAGTTCTTC
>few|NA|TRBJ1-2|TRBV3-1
CASSQAVREFGYTF
TGTGCCAGCAGCCAAGCGGTCAGGGAATTTGGCTACACCTTC
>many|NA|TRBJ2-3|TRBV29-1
CSVDRGTDTQYF
TGCAGCGTAGATAGGGGGACGGATACGCAGTATTTT
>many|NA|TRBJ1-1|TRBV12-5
CASGERGNTEAFF
TGTGCTAGTGGGGAGAGGGGAAACACTGAAGCTTTCTTT
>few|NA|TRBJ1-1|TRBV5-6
CASSLGHKAFF
TGTGCCAGCAGCTTGGGTCATAAGGCTTTCTTT
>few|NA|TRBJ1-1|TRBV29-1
CSVKGQGGSTEAFF
TGCAGCGTGAAGGGGCAGGGAGGGAGCACTGAAGCTTTCTTT
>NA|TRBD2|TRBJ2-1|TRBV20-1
CSARGLAAYNEQFF
TGCAGTGCTAGGGGACTAGCGGCCTACAATGAGCAGTTCTTC
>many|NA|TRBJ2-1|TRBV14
CASSQVRGGHNEQFF
TGTGCCAGCAGCCAAGTCAGGGGGGGTCACAATGAGCAGTTCTTC
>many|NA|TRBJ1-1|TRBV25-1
CASSGSGPRGAEAFF
TGTGCCAGCAGTGGGTCCGGGCCCCGGGGCGCTGAAGCTTTCTTT